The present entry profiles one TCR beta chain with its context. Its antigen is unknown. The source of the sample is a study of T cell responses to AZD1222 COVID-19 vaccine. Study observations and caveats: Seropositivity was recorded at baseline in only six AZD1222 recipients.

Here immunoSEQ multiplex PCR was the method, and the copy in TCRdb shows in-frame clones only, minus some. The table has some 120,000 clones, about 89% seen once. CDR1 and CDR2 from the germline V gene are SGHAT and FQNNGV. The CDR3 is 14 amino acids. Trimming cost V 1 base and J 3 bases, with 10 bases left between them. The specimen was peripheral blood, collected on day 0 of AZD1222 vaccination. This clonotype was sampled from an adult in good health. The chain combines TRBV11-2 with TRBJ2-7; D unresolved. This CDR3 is CASSLGRQHYEQYF. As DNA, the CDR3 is TGTGCCAGCAGCTTAGGGCGACAACACTACGAGCAGTACTTC.